This is a list of T cell receptor beta chains from one sample in a study of T cells after yellow fever vaccination. TCRdb re-derived calls from the 5' RACE reads in MiXCR, one entry per CDR3 protein. Of about 150,000 distinct CDR3 sequences in the sample, 6.6% were seen once. Material: CD4+ T cells sorted from PBMCs, obtained 10 days after the yellow fever booster vaccination. The source is a young man who received the YFV17D yellow fever vaccine. The CDR3 runs from the conserved cysteine through the conserved F or W. Each record gives: V gene, J gene, clone size, D gene, CDR3 DNA, CDR3 protein. A D gene is named only where the DNA matches it firmly. Clone sizes are shown as once, few or many counts, or a class when the clone is expanded.

>TRBV5-1|TRBJ2-1|many|.
TGCGCCAGCAGCTTGGAGGAACACTACAATGAGCAGTTCTTC
CASSLEEHYNEQFF
>TRBV29-1|TRBJ2-3|many|.
TGCAGCGTTGAAGAACTTGCAGATACGCAGTATTTT
CSVEELADTQYF
>TRBV4-3|TRBJ2-1|many|TRBD2
TGCGCCAGCAGCCACGACCCTCCGGGACTACCTTACAATGAGCAGTTCTTC
CASSHDPPGLPYNEQFF
>TRBV7-2|TRBJ2-1|many|.
TGTGCCAGCAGCACGGGGCCGGGAACATACAATGAGCAGTTCTTC
CASSTGPGTYNEQFF
>TRBV19|TRBJ2-5|many|.
TGTGCCAGTAGTATAGTCGTCGGGGAGACCCAGTACTTC
CASSIVVGETQYF
>TRBV5-1|TRBJ1-2|many|.
TGCGCCAGCAGCTTGGCTGGCACAACCTCCCCCTATGGCTACACCTTC
CASSLAGTTSPYGYTF
>TRBV12-3/TRBV12-4|TRBJ2-5|many|TRBD2
TGTGCCAGCAGTCCACAACGGACTAGTACTTGGGAGACCCAGTACTTC
CASSPQRTSTWETQYF
>TRBV25-1|TRBJ2-1|many|TRBD2
TGTGCCAGCAGTGACGGACTAGCGGTTGGCAATGAGCAGTTCTTC
CASSDGLAVGNEQFF
>TRBV20-1|TRBJ2-2|many|.
TGCAGTGCTAGAGATGCGGGAAACACCGGGGAGCTGTTTTTT
CSARDAGNTGELFF
>TRBV7-2|TRBJ1-5|many|.
TGTGCCAGCAGCGCGGACAGTAGCAATCAGCCCCAGCATTTT
CASSADSSNQPQHF
>TRBV10-3|TRBJ2-1|many|TRBD2
TGTGCCATCAGTGAGTCGTCCGCGGGGGATGCTGAGCAGTTCTTC
CAISESSAGDAEQFF